Below are 6 T cell receptor beta chains sequenced from a single sample in a study of cytomegalovirus exposure and HLA in healthy donors. The repertoire was sequenced with immunoSEQ multiplex PCR; TCRdb's copy has only in-frame clones and lacks some. The sample contains roughly 73,000 clones, approximately 95% of which appear only once. Input material: PBMCs. The receptors originated from a man aged 18 to 35 in good health and CMV-seronegative.

The V gene is TRBV5-5, the J gene TRBJ1-2; D remains unclear. Germline V gene data show CDR1 as SGHKS and CDR2 as YYEKEE (reference sequence). The CDR3 runs to 13 residues. V lost 2 bases and J lost 11, with 16 bases in between. This CDR3 reads CASSLDLKRGYTF. DNA for the CDR3: TGTGCCAGCAGCTTAGACCTCAAGCGAGGATACACCTTC.

The gene calls are TRBV29-1 and TRBJ1-2; 7 bases agree with TRBD1. This CDR3 contains 12 residues. The J segment lost 6 bases and the V segment lost 2 bases, leaving 3 bases of the junction unmatched. Germline lookup yields CDR1 SQVTM and CDR2 ANQGSEA. The CDR3 sequence is CSVETGADGYTF. CDR3 sequence (DNA): TGCAGCGTTGAAACAGGGGCGGATGGCTACACCTTC.

This rearrangement joins TRBV11-2 to TRBJ1-1; 7 nucleotides line up with TRBD1. Germline V gene data show CDR1 as SGHAT and CDR2 as FQNNGV. Trimming removed 4 bases from V and 6 bases from J; junction bases left unmatched: 14. This CDR3 has 16 amino acids. The CDR3: CASSSSITGTAAEAFF. DNA for the CDR3: TGTGCCAGCAGCTCCTCGATTACCGGGACAGCCGCTGAAGCTTTCTTT. The full variable domain, in which reference TRBV11-2 and TRBJ1-1 provide the parts outside the CDR3, is EAGVAQSPRYKIIEKRQSVAFWCNPISGHATLYWYQQILGQGPKLLIQFQNNGVVDDSQLPKDRFSAERLKGVDSTLKIQPAKLEDSAVYLCASSSSITGTAAEAFFGQGTRLTVV.

The chain joins TRBV5-8 to TRBJ2-1, with 7 nucleotides matching TRBD1. Germline CDR1 is SGHTS and CDR2 is YDEGEE. This CDR3 contains 14 residues. The V and J ends lost 2 bases and 6 bases, in that order; junction bases with no gene match: 5. The chain's CDR3 is CASSLTGAPNEQFF. Here the CDR3 DNA reads TGTGCCAGCAGCTTAACAGGGGCCCCCAATGAGCAGTTCTTC.

The chain combines TRBV19 with TRBJ1-1; the D is unclear. V lost 6 bases and J 3 bases, leaving 14 bases between the germline ends. The V gene's germline CDR1 is LNHDA and CDR2 SQIVND (reference sequence). The CDR3 is 14 amino acids. The CDR3 coding sequence is TGTGCCAGTAGCGCCCCCGAGGGCTACACTGAAGCTTTCTTT. Residues: CASSAPEGYTEAFF.

DNA of the CDR3: TGTGCCAGCAGGTACGGGGGCACTGAAGCTTTCTTT. Its translation: CASRYGGTEAFF. J is TRBJ1-1 and V is TRBV11-2; possibly TRBD1 for D (5 bases). The germline gives CDR1 SGHAT, CDR2 FQNNGV. Trimming shortened V by 6 bases and J by 4 bases, and 9 bases separated the two germline ends. The CDR3 contains 12 residues.